Described below is a single T cell receptor beta chain sequence and its context. No antigen is known for it. The CDR3 is made up of 15 amino acids. Combining a sample-barcoded 5' primer with a J-beta primer mix, a second PCR ran for 7 to 11 cycles. TCRdb reprocessed the 5' RACE reads via MiXCR and lists one record per CDR3 protein. The data contain hundreds of thousands of distinct CDR3 sequences, nearly 60% of them singletons. This entry comes from a study of blood T cells in healthy people across ages. Study-wide results and limits: Strong correlation existed between TCR beta diversity and naive T cell percentage.

The sequence was obtained from a man aged 25-40 years in good health. The sample comprised blood. The V gene is TRBV21-1, the J gene TRBJ1-2. TRBV21-1 is tagged as a pseudogene. CDR3 amino acids: CASSETGGYEDGYTF. The CDR3 region has the DNA TGTGCCAGCAGCGAGACGGGAGGTTACGAGGATGGCTACACCTTC.